The clone carrying this TCR beta chain has ten or more counts. What it binds is unknown. Amplification started from genomic DNA. Amplification of the beta chain CDR3 used 30 forward and 13 reverse multiplex primers. TCRdb redid the calling of the multiplex PCR reads with MiXCR, one entry per CDR3 protein. The sample holds about 290,000 distinct CDR3 sequences, approximately 50% seen once. The sample originates from a study of type 1 and type 2 diabetes patients. Study summary: Samples came from type 1 diabetic, type 2 diabetic or nondiabetic people, recruited in China. From PBMCs, CD4+ and CD8+ T cells were isolated by magnetic microbeads. Sequencing for the whole study yielded under 20 million paired-end reads. Overall study findings and caveats: Type 2 diabetes patients had few highly-expanded CD4+ clones, median one.

With V trimmed by 6 bases and J by 9 bases, 13 bases remained unmatched. Germline V lookup: CDR1 SNHLY, CDR2 FYNNEI. The CDR3 extends over 14 amino acids. The chain links TRBV2 to TRBJ2-5; 7 nucleotides agree with TRBD1. The material sequenced was peripheral blood mononuclear cells (PBMCs). The TCR sequence derives from a man younger than 35 with type 2 diabetes. The DNA for the CDR3 is TGTGCCAGCAGGGGAACGCCGGGACAGTCGTCCCAGTACTTC. Residues: CASRGTPGQSSQYF.